One sample yielded the 5 T cell receptor beta chains listed below, sequenced in a study of regulatory T cells in long-lasting Graves disease. Sequencing libraries for TCR beta were prepared with iRepertoire HTBI primers and Arm-PCR of CDR3 regions. MiXCR was run by TCRdb on the multiplex PCR reads, yielding one entry per CDR3 protein. This sample carries about 500,000 distinct CDR3 sequences, around 11% of them seen once, and the ten largest clones take around 10%. Noted time point: newly diagnosed GD, antithyroid drugs for less than 3 months. PBMC-derived RNA was used for the TCR library. This same sample was also part of a study on T cells in Graves' hyperthyroidism and ophthalmopathy.

Sample: peripheral blood mononuclear cells (PBMCs), taken at new diagnosis, from a patient treated with antithyroid drugs. These receptors came from a woman aged 30 to 39 with Graves disease.

At least ten counts were recorded for this clonotype. The gene calls are TRBV19 and TRBJ2-3, with D perhaps given as TRBD1 or TRBD2 (5 bases each). CDR1 LNHDA and CDR2 SQIVND come from the germline V gene (reference sequence). There are 13 residues in the CDR3. Trimming took off 8 bases at V and 6 bases at J, with 15 bases between the two ends. The CDR3 protein is CASRDGGSDTQYF. The CDR3 DNA sequence: TGTGCCAGTCGGGACGGTGGAAGTGATACGCAGTATTTT.

The sample holds many counts of this clonotype. V and J are TRBV6-2 or TRBV6-3 and TRBJ2-3; perhaps TRBD2 as D (7 bases). The CDR3 loop spans 15 amino acids. V dropped 4 bases and J dropped 2 bases, with 13 bases sitting between them. CDR1 and CDR2 from the germline V gene are MNHEY and SVGEGT. The CDR3 region is CASSWLGGPTDTQYF. The CDR3 DNA reads as TGTGCCAGCAGTTGGTTGGGGGGGCCCACAGATACGCAGTATTTT.

In its sample, this clonotype was seen a few times. The V call is TRBV19, the J call TRBJ1-3; TRBD1 might be the D (5 bases). CDR1 and CDR2 from the germline V gene are LNHDA and SQIVND (reference sequence). CDR3 length: 14 residues. The ends were cut back, 10 bases at V and 0 bases at J, with 13 bases in the middle. CDR3 loop: CATKGTYSGNTIYF. Written as DNA, the CDR3 is TGTGCCACTAAAGGGACTTACTCTGGAAACACCATATATTTT.

The table lists this clonotype with a few counts. This rearrangement joins TRBV5-1 to TRBJ2-1; D is perhaps TRBD1 (5 bases). CDR3 length: 19 amino acids. Germline loops: CDR1 SGHRS, CDR2 YFSETQ. V gave up 0 bases and J gave up 6 bases, with 25 bases separating them. The CDR3 reads CASSLASGPLSGAANEQFF. The CDR3 nucleotides are TGCGCCAGCAGCTTGGCCTCGGGTCCTCTAAGTGGGGCGGCCAATGAGCAGTTCTTC. The variable domain in full, with the rest retrieved from reference TRBV5-1 and TRBJ2-1, is KAGVTQTPRYLIKTRGQQVTLSCSPISGHRSVSWYQQTPGQGLQFLFEYFSETQRNKGNFPGRFSGRQFSNSRSEMNVSTLELGDSALYLCASSLASGPLSGAANEQFFGPGTRLTVL.

This sequence joins TRBV13 and TRBJ2-1; 8 bases match TRBD1. V was clipped by 7 bases and J by 0 bases; unmatched bases: 5. This CDR3 has 15 residues. The germline V gene has CDR1 PRHDT and CDR2 FYEKMQ (reference sequence). CDR3 loop: CASNEGTGSYNEQFF. Written as DNA, the CDR3 is TGTGCCAGCAATGAGGGGACAGGCTCCTACAATGAGCAGTTCTTC.